This T cell receptor (beta chain) was identified in a study of blood T cell repertoires in COVID-19. Study information: The analysed material was cDNA or gDNA that came from T cells, B-cell-depleted T cells, or PBMCs.

CDR1 SGHNT and CDR2 YYREEE come from the germline V gene (reference sequence). The CDR3 has 15 amino acids. V trimming: 5 bases; J trimming: 7 bases; junction bases outside the gene matches: 7. Clones were read by immunoSEQ multiplex PCR, and TCRdb kept only the in-frame ones, dropping some. The data contain tens of thousands of clones, roughly 80% of them singletons. Seattle participants joined during active infection and were tracked over time. There are a few counts of this clone. This sequence originates from a man aged 55 to 69 with COVID-19, enrolled during active disease. The material sequenced was peripheral blood. V usage is TRBV5-4 and J usage is TRBJ2-2; 11 nucleotides match TRBD2. The CDR3 loop reads CASRLTSGDLGELFF. As DNA, the CDR3 is TGTGCCAGCAGGCTGACTAGCGGGGATCTCGGGGAGCTGTTTTTT.